This TCR beta chain was sequenced in a study of cytomegalovirus exposure and HLA in healthy donors. The wider study: Around 83% of 398 genotyped donors fell in the Caucasian-associated ancestry cluster. Whole-study results and caveats: When analyzed later, a missense DCLRE1C variant was found to be linked to TCR beta V- and J-gene trimming. One cluster of highly shared sequence variants probably arose as a sequencing artifact.

This PCR relied on a set of 60 Vbeta primers and 13 Jbeta primers. Using immunoSEQ multiplex PCR, the repertoire was profiled, and TCRdb retains in-frame clones only, with some absent. Of around 130,000 clones detected, around three quarters appear once; the ten largest clones hold about 2.4%. On this clone: Its cognate antigen is unknown.

The length of the CDR3 is 14 residues. Germline values: CDR1 MDHEN, CDR2 SYDVKM. J lost 3 bases, V lost 3 bases, and 3 bases had no gene match. The rearrangement links TRBV28 to TRBJ2-5, with 8 positions matching TRBD1. Sequenced sample: PBMCs. This TCR came from an older woman in good health and CMV-seropositive. The DNA of the CDR3 is TGTGCCAGCAGTTTGGGACAGGCAGAAGAGACCCAGTACTTC. Translating gives CASSLGQAEETQYF.